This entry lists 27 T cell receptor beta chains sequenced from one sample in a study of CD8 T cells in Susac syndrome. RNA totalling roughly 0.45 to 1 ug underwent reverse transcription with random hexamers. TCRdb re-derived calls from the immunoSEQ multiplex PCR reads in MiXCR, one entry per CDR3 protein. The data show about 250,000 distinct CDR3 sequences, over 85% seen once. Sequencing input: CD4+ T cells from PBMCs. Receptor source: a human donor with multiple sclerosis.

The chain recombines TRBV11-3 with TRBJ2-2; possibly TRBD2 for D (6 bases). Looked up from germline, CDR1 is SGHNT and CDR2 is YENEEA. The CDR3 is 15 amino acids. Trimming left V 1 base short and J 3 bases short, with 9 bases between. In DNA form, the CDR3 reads TGTGCCAGCAGCTTAGGCGGGGTCGACACCGGGGAGCTGTTTTTT. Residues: CASSLGGVDTGELFF.

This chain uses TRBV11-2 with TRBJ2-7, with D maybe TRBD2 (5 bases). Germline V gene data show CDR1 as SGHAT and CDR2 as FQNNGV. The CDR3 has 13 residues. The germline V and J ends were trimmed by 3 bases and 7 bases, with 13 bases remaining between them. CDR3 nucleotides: TGTGCCAGCAGCTTTTTAGGACGGGGAGAGCAGTACGTC. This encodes CASSFLGRGEQYV.

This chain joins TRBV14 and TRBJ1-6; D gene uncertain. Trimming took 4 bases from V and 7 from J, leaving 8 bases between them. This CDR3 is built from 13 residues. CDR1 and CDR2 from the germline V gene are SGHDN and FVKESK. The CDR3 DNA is TGTGCCAGCAGCCTTCTCACCAATTCACCCCTCCACTTT. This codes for CASSLLTNSPLHF.

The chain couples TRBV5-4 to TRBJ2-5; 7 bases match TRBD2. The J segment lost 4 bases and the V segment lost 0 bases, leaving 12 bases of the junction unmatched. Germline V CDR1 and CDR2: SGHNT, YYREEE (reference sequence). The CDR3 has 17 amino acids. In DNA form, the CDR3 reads TGTGCCAGCAGCTTGGGGTCCAGCGGGAAAGCGGGAGAGACCCAGTACTTC. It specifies CASSLGSSGKAGETQYF. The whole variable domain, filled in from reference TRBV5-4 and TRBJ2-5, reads ETGVTQSPTHLIKTRGQQVTLRCSSQSGHNTVSWYQQALGQGPQFIFQYYREEENGRGNFPPRFSGLQFPNYSSELNVNALELDDSALYLCASSLGSSGKAGETQYFGPGTRLLVL.

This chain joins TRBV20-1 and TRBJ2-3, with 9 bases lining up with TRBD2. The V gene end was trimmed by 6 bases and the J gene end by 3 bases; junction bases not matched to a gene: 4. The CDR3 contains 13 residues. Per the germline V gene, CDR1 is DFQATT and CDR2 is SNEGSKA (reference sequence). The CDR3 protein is CSASGGRTDTQYF. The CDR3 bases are TGCAGTGCGAGCGGGGGGCGTACAGATACGCAGTATTTT.

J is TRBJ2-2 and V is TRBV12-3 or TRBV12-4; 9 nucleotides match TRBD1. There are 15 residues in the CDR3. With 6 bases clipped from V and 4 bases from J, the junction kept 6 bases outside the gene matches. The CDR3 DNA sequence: TGTGCCAGCAGGGCGGGACAGGGTGGCACCGGGGAGCTGTTTTTT. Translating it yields CASRAGQGGTGELFF.

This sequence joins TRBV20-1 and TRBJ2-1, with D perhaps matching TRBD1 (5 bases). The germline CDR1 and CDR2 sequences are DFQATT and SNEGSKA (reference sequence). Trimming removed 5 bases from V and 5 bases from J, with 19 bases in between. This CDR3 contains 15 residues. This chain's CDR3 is CSASTARTGNNEQFF. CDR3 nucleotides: TGCAGTGCTTCGACAGCCCGCACTGGCAACAATGAGCAGTTCTTC.

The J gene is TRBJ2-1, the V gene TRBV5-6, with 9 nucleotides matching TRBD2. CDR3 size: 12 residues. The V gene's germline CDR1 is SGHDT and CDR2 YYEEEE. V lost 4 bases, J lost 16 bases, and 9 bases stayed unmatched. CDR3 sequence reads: CASSRAGLAQFF. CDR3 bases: TGTGCCAGCAGCCGGGCGGGACTAGCTCAATTCTTC. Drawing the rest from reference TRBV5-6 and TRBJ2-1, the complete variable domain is DAGVTQSPTHLIKTRGQQVTLRCSPKSGHDTVSWYQQALGQGPQFIFQYYEEEERQRGNFPDRFSGHQFPNYSSELNVNALLLGDSALYLCASSRAGLAQFFGPGTRLTVL.

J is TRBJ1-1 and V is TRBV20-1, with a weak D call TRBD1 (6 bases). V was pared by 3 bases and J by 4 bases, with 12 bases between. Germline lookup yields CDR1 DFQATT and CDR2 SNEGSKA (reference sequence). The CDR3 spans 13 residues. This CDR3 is CSARRGARTEAFF. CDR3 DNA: TGCAGTGCTAGGCGGGGGGCGCGCACTGAAGCTTTCTTT.

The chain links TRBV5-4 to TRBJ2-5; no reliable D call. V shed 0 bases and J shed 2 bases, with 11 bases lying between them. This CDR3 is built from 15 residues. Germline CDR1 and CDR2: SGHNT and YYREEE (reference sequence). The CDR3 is CASSLAGLLQETQYF. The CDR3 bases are TGTGCCAGCAGCTTGGCCGGCCTCCTTCAAGAGACCCAGTACTTC. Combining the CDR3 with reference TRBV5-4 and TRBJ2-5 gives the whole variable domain ETGVTQSPTHLIKTRGQQVTLRCSSQSGHNTVSWYQQALGQGPQFIFQYYREEENGRGNFPPRFSGLQFPNYSSELNVNALELDDSALYLCASSLAGLLQETQYFGPGTRLLVL.

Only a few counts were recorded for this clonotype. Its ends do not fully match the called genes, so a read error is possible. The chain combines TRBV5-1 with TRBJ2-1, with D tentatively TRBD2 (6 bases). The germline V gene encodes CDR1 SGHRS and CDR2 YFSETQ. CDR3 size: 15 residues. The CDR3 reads CASSLELAAGNEQFF. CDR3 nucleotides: TGCGCCAGCAGCTTGGAACTAGCTGCCGGCAATGAGCAGTTTTTC. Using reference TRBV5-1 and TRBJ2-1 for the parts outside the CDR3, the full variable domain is KAGVTQTPRYLIKTRGQQVTLSCSPISGHRSVSWYQQTPGQGLQFLFEYFSETQRNKGNFPGRFSGRQFSNSRSEMNVSTLELGDSALYLCASSLELAAGNEQFFGPGTRLTVL.

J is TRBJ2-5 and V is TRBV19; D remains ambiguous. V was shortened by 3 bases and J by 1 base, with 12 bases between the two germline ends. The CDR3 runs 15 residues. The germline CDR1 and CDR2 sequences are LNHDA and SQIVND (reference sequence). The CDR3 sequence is CASSMPGGLQETQYF. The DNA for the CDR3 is TGTGCCAGTAGTATGCCGGGTGGGCTCCAAGAGACCCAGTACTTC.

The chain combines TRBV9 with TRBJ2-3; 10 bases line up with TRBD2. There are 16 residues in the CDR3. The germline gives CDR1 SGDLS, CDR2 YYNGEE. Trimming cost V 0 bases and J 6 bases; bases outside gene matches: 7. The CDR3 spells CASSVETSGYMDTQYF. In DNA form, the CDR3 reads TGTGCCAGCAGCGTAGAGACTAGCGGGTACATGGATACGCAGTATTTT.

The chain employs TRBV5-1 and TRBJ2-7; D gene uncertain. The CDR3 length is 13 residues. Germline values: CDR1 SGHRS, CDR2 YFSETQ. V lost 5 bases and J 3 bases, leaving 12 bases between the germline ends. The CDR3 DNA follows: TGCGCCAGCAGTGTCCGGCCGAACTACGAGCAGTACTTC. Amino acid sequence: CASSVRPNYEQYF.

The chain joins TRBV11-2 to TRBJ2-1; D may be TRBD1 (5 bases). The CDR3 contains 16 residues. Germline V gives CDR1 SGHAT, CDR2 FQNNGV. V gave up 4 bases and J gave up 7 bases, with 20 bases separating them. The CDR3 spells CASSSVRGMGWNEQFF. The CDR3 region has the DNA TGTGCCAGCAGCTCCGTAAGGGGAATGGGGTGGAATGAGCAGTTCTTC.

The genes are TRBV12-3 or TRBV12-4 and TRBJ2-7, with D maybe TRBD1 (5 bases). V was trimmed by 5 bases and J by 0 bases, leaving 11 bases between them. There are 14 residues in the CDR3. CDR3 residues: CASSPDKRSYEQYF. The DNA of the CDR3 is TGTGCCAGCAGTCCGGACAAGCGCTCCTACGAGCAGTACTTC.

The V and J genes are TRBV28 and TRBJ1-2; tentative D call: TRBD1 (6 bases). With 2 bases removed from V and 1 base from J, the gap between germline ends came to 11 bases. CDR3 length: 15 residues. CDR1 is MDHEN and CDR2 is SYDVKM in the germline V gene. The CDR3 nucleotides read TGTGCCAGCAGTTTACGCAGGGGCCGTAACTATGGCTACACCTTC. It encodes CASSLRRGRNYGYTF.

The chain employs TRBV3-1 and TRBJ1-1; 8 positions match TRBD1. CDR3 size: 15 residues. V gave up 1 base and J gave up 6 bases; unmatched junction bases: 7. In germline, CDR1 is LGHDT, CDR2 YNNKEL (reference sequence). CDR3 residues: CASSQAGGRWSEAFF. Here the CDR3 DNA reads TGTGCCAGCAGCCAAGCAGGGGGCCGGTGGTCTGAAGCTTTCTTT.

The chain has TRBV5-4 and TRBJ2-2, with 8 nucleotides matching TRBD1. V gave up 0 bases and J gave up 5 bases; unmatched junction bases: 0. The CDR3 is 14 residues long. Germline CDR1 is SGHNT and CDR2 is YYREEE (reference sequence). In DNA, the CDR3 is TGTGCCAGCAGCTTGGGGACAGGGACCGGGGAGCTGTTTTTT. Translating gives CASSLGTGTGELFF.

The CDR3 protein is CASSLTPSGRWTEAFF. The CDR3 DNA reads as TGTGCCAGCAGTTTAACCCCCAGTGGGAGGTGGACTGAAGCTTTCTTT. The chain recombines TRBV28 with TRBJ1-1, with D unresolved. CDR3 length: 16 residues. Trimming removed 2 bases from V and 5 bases from J, with 18 bases in between. Germline values: CDR1 MDHEN, CDR2 SYDVKM.

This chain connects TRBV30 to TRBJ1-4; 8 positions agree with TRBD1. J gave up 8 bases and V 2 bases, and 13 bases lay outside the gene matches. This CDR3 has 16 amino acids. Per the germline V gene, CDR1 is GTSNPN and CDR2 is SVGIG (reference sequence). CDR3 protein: CAWSTSRTGQGEKLFF. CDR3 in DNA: TGTGCCTGGAGTACGTCAAGGACAGGGCAAGGAGAAAAACTGTTTTTT. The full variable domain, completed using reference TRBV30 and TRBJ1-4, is SQTIHQWPATLVQPVGSPLSLECTVEGTSNPNLYWYRQAAGRGLQLLFYSVGIGQISSEVPQNLSASRPQDRQFILSSKKLLLSDSGFYLCAWSTSRTGQGEKLFFGSGTQLSVL.

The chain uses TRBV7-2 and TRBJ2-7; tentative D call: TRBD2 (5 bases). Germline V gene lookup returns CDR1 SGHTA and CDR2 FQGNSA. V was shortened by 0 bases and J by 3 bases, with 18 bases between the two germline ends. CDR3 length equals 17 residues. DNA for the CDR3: TGTGCCAGCAGCTTAGCTGCAACCGGGAAGATCCACTACGAGCAGTACTTC. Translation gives CASSLAATGKIHYEQYF.

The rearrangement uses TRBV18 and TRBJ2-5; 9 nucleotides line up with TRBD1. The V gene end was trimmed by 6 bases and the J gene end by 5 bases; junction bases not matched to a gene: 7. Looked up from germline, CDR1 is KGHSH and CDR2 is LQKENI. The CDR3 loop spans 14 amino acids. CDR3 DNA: TGTGCCAGCTCTGCGGGACAGGGACGCGAGACCCAGTACTTC. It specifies CASSAGQGRETQYF.

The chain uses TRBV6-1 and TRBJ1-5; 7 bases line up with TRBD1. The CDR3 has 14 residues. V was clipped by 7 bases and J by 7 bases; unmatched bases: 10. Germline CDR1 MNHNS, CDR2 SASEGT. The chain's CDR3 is CASTPGGGGQPQHF. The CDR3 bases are TGTGCCAGCACCCCAGGGGGGGGAGGACAGCCCCAGCATTTT.

The CDR3 nucleotides read TGTGCCAGCAGCCAAGCAGGACGCAAGATGAATGAGCAGTTCTTC. Its protein product is CASSQAGRKMNEQFF. The chain has TRBV14 and TRBJ2-1; D is uncertain. Trimming removed 1 base from V and 7 bases from J, with 14 bases in between. Per germline, CDR1 SGHDN and CDR2 FVKESK. This CDR3 has 15 residues.

CDR3: CATSRDLSGTYGYTF. The CDR3 nucleotides are TGTGCCACCAGCAGAGATCTGTCCGGGACCTATGGCTACACCTTC. The rearrangement links TRBV15 to TRBJ1-2, with a tentative D call TRBD1 (5 bases). With 0 bases removed from V and 4 bases from J, the gap between germline ends came to 12 bases. From germline, CDR1 is LNHNV and CDR2 YYDKDF (reference sequence). The CDR3 totals 15 residues.

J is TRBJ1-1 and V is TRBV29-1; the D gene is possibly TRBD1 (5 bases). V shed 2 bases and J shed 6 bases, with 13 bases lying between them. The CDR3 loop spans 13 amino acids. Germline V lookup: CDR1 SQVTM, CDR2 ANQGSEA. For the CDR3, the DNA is TGCAGCGTTGAAAGGGGTCCGGGGGCTGAAGCTTTCTTT. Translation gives CSVERGPGAEAFF.